The present T cell receptor beta chain was sequenced within a study of blood T cells in healthy people across ages. Study findings and constraints: Naive T cell percentage and TCR beta diversity correlated strongly. Naive and antigen-experienced cells could not be conclusively compared, given unsorted PBMCs.

The authors ran a second PCR of roughly 6 to 11 cycles using a sample-barcoded 5' primer and a J-beta primer mix. Each cDNA molecule carried a tag from a template-switch adaptor that contained 12 random nucleotides. TCRdb reprocessed the 5' RACE reads with MiXCR, giving one entry per CDR3 protein. The repertoire holds about 970,000 distinct CDR3 sequences, about 53% seen once, with 20% to 25% in the top ten. Trimming pared 5 bases from V and 7 bases from J, leaving 18 bases between. The CDR3 is 14 residues long. Germline V CDR1 and CDR2: SQVTM, ANQGSEA. As concerns this clonotype: Its specificity is unknown.

The chain has TRBV29-1 and TRBJ2-1; the D call may be TRBD1 or TRBD2 (7 bases each). The source of this sequence is a woman aged 60-75 years in good health. Sequencing was done on a sample of blood. For the CDR3, the DNA is TGCAGCGTTCCACTCTGGGAGGGGGCAAATGAGCAGTTCTTC. Translating gives CSVPLWEGANEQFF.